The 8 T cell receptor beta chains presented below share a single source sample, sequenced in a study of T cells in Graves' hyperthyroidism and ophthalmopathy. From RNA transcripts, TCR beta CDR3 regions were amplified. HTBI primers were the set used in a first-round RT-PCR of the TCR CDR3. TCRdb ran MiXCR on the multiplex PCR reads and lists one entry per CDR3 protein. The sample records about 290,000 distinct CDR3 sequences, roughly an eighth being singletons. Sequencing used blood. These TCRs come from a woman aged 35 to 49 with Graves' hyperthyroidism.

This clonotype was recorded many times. The CDR3 DNA reads TGTGCCAGCAGACAACTAGCGGAAAGCTCCTACGAGCAGTACTTC. Translating it yields CASRQLAESSYEQYF. The rearrangement joins TRBV7-2 to TRBJ2-7; the match to TRBD2 covers 8 bases. With 6 bases clipped from V and 0 bases from J, the junction kept 7 bases outside the gene matches. Germline V gene sequence: CDR1 SGHTA, CDR2 FQGNSA. The CDR3 loop spans 15 amino acids. The full variable domain, with the rest looked up from reference TRBV7-2 and TRBJ2-7, is GAGVSQSPSNKVTEKGKDVELRCDPISGHTALYWYRQSLGQGLEFLIYFQGNSAPDKSGLPSDRFSAERTGGSVSTLTIQRTQQEDSAVYLCASRQLAESSYEQYFGPGTRLTVT.

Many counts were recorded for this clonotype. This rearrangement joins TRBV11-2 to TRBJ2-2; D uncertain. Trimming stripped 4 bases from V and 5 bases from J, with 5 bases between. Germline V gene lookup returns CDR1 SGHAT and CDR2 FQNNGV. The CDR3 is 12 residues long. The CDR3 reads CASSSTTGELFF. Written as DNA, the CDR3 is TGTGCCAGCAGCTCCACTACCGGGGAGCTGTTTTTT.

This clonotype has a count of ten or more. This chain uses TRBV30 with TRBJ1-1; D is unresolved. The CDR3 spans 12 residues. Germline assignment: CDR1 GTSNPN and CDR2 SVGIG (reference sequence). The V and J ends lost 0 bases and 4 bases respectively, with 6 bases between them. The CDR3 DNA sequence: TGTGCCTGGAGTGTAAGGGCCACTGAAGCTTTCTTT. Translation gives CAWSVRATEAFF.

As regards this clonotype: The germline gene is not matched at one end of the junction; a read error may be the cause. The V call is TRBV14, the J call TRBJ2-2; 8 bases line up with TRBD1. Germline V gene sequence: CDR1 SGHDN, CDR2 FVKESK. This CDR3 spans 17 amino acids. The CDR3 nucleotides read TGTGCCAGCAGCCCCCGTCCGGGACAGGAGAACACCGGGGAGCTGTCTTTT. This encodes CASSPRPGQENTGELSF.

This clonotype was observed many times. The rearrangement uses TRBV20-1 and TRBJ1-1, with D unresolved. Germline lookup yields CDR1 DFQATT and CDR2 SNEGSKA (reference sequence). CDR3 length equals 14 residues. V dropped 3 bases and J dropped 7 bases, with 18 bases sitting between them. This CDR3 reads CSARGPAGSFEAFF. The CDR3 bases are TGCAGTGCTAGGGGTCCTGCCGGGTCCTTTGAAGCTTTCTTT.

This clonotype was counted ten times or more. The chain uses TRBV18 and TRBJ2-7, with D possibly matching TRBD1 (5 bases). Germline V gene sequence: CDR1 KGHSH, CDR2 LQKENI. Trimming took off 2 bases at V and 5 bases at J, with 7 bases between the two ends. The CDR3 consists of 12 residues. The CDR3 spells CASSPRGHEQYF. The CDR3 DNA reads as TGTGCCAGCTCACCAAGGGGCCACGAGCAGTACTTC.

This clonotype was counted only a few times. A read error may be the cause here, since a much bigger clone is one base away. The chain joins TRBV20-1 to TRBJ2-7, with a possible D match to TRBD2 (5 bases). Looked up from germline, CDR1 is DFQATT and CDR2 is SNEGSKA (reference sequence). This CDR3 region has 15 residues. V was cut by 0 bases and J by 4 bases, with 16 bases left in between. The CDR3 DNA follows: TGCAGTGCTAGAGATACGCCTAGCAGGTGGTACGAGCAGTACTTC. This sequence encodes CSARDTPSRWYEQYF.

The CDR3, as DNA: TGTGCCACAGGCGTTGGCACTGAAGCTTTCTTT. As protein: CATGVGTEAFF. The chain recombines TRBV19 with TRBJ1-1, with D unresolved. V lost 10 bases, J lost 4 bases, and 10 bases lay in between. There are 11 residues in the CDR3. Per the germline V gene, CDR1 is LNHDA and CDR2 is SQIVND (reference sequence).